A single sample gave rise to the 28 T cell receptor beta chains below, sequenced in a study of cytomegalovirus exposure and HLA in healthy donors. The PCR contained 60 Vbeta and 13 Jbeta primers. Here immunoSEQ multiplex PCR was the method, and the copy in TCRdb shows in-frame clones only, minus some. The sample has some 130,000 clones; just over 70% are singletons. The material sequenced was PBMCs. The receptors stem from a woman aged 60-75 years in good health and CMV-seropositive.

The chain couples TRBV6-1 to TRBJ2-1, with a weak D call TRBD2 (6 bases). The V end lost 6 bases, the J end lost 5 bases, and 11 bases lay between the germline ends. Looked up from germline, CDR1 is MNHNS and CDR2 is SASEGT. The CDR3 is made up of 13 amino acids. Here the CDR3 DNA reads TGTGCCAGCAGACCTGGAGGGAACAATGAGCAGTTCTTC. This translates into CASRPGGNNEQFF.

The V call is TRBV18, the J call TRBJ1-1; possible D gene TRBD1, 6 bases. The ends were cut back, 3 bases at V and 2 bases at J, with 13 bases in the middle. Germline V gene data show CDR1 as KGHSH and CDR2 as LQKENI. The CDR3 is made up of 15 amino acids. Here the CDR3 DNA reads TGTGCCAGCTCACCGTCGGGACACGGCAACACTGAAGCTTTCTTT. As protein: CASSPSGHGNTEAFF. Looking up the rest from reference TRBV18 and TRBJ1-1 gives the full variable domain: NAGVMQNPRHLVRRRGQEARLRCSPMKGHSHVYWYRQLPEEGLKFMVYLQKENIIDESGMPKERFSAEFPKEGPSILRIQQVVRGDSAAYFCASSPSGHGNTEAFFGQGTRLTVV.

The CDR3 loop reads CASSVIAGGDTQYF. The CDR3 bases are TGTGCCAGCAGCGTAATAGCGGGGGGCGATACGCAGTATTTT. The chain combines TRBV9 with TRBJ2-3, with TRBD2 identical over 10 bases. The CDR3 loop spans 14 amino acids. Germline trimming cut 1 base from V and 6 bases from J; bases unmatched to any gene: 2. Germline loops: CDR1 SGDLS, CDR2 YYNGEE.

The rearrangement joins TRBV29-1 to TRBJ2-7, with a tentative D call TRBD1 (6 bases). Germline CDR1 SQVTM, CDR2 ANQGSEA. The ends were cut back, 6 bases at V and 5 bases at J, with 14 bases in the middle. The CDR3 runs 12 residues. CDR3 in DNA: TGCAGCGTGGTTACAGGGTCGAACGAGCAGTACTTC. It specifies CSVVTGSNEQYF.

The chain joins TRBV27 to TRBJ1-2, with 7 nucleotides matching TRBD1. Trimming at V came to 10 bases and at J to 5 bases, leaving 7 bases not matched to a gene. From germline, CDR1 is MNHEY and CDR2 SMNVEV (reference sequence). The CDR3 consists of 12 residues. The CDR3 sequence: CATRDSRYGYTF. As DNA, the CDR3 is TGTGCCACCCGGGACAGCAGATATGGCTACACCTTC.

This clone showed up just a few times. The chain has TRBV18 and TRBJ1-4; 7 nucleotides align to TRBD1. Germline assignment: CDR1 KGHSH and CDR2 LQKENI. This CDR3 is 15 amino acids long. V dropped 3 bases and J dropped 5; count of bases not matched to a gene: 6. The CDR3 sequence is CASSPSGQSNEKLFF. In nucleotides, the CDR3 is TGTGCCAGCTCACCGTCGGGACAGTCGAATGAAAAACTGTTTTTT. The full variable domain, completed using reference TRBV18 and TRBJ1-4, is NAGVMQNPRHLVRRRGQEARLRCSPMKGHSHVYWYRQLPEEGLKFMVYLQKENIIDESGMPKERFSAEFPKEGPSILRIQQVVRGDSAAYFCASSPSGQSNEKLFFGSGTQLSVL.

This clone occurred a few times. The V and J genes are TRBV6-5 and TRBJ2-7; D possibly corresponds to TRBD2 (6 bases). Germline CDR1 MNHEY, CDR2 SVGAGI. The CDR3 covers 12 residues. V dropped 10 bases and J dropped 6 bases, with 16 bases sitting between them. In nucleotides, the CDR3 is TGTGCCACGGGGCGGGGTATAGGCGAGCAGTACTTC. The encoded protein is CATGRGIGEQYF.

Only a few counts were recorded for this clone. V and J are TRBV7-9 and TRBJ1-4; 7 bases map to TRBD1. Trimming cost V 5 bases and J 6 bases; bases outside gene matches: 9. CDR1 and CDR2 from the germline V gene are SEHNR and FQNEAQ (reference sequence). The CDR3 covers 15 residues. This CDR3 reads CASSRLGTADEKLFF. The CDR3 bases are TGTGCCAGCAGCAGACTCGGGACAGCCGATGAAAAACTGTTTTTT.

J is TRBJ1-5 and V is TRBV19; TRBD1 agrees at 10 bases. The J segment lost 0 bases and the V segment lost 3 bases, leaving 5 bases of the junction unmatched. Germline CDR1 LNHDA, CDR2 SQIVND (reference sequence). This CDR3 region has 17 residues. CDR3 nucleotides: TGTGCCAGTAGTATCAGGGGGGACAGGGGTAGCAATCAGCCCCAGCATTTT. Its protein product is CASSIRGDRGSNQPQHF.

The gene calls are TRBV18 and TRBJ1-6; TRBD1 aligns across 8 bases. This CDR3 spans 18 amino acids. V trimming: 2 bases; J trimming: 7 bases; junction bases outside the gene matches: 13. Germline assignment: CDR1 KGHSH and CDR2 LQKENI. The CDR3 reads CASSPGAGPGQDNSPLHF. The CDR3 DNA sequence: TGTGCCAGCTCACCAGGGGCGGGGCCGGGACAGGACAATTCACCCCTCCACTTT.

V and J are TRBV7-6 and TRBJ1-1, with TRBD1 matching over 9 bases. Germline CDR1 SGHVS, CDR2 FNYEAQ. V lost 5 bases and J lost 6; bases outside the gene matches: 7. The CDR3 has 14 amino acids. The CDR3 DNA follows: TGTGCCAGCAGCCCTACAGGGGGCTCCCCTGAAGCTTTCTTT. Translated: CASSPTGGSPEAFF. Combining the CDR3 with reference TRBV7-6 and TRBJ1-1 gives the whole variable domain GAGVSQSPRYKVTKRGQDVALRCDPISGHVSLYWYRQALGQGPEFLTYFNYEAQQDKSGLPNDRFSAERPEGSISTLTIQRTEQRDSAMYRCASSPTGGSPEAFFGQGTRLTVV.

This clone was detected a few times. The rearrangement uses TRBV18 and TRBJ2-7; 11 nucleotides agree with TRBD1. J gave up 0 bases and V 5 bases, and 6 bases lay outside the gene matches. In germline, CDR1 is KGHSH, CDR2 LQKENI. The CDR3 loop spans 16 amino acids. DNA of the CDR3: TGTGCCAGCTCAGCCGGGACAGGGGGGTCCTCCTACGAGCAGTACTTC. Encoded protein: CASSAGTGGSSYEQYF.

This chain uses TRBV27 with TRBJ1-1; a weak D match, TRBD1 (5 bases). Germline lookup yields CDR1 MNHEY and CDR2 SMNVEV (reference sequence). Deletions cut 2 bases from V and 5 bases from J, with 9 bases between. This CDR3 has 13 residues. CDR3 sequence reads: CASSLQGRTEAFF. The CDR3 region has the DNA TGTGCCAGCAGTTTACAGGGTCGGACTGAAGCTTTCTTT.

The chain combines TRBV6-1 with TRBJ2-1; D perhaps matches TRBD2 (6 bases). V lost 6 bases, J lost 3 bases, and 9 bases lay in between. CDR1 and CDR2 from the germline V gene are MNHNS and SASEGT. The CDR3 contains 13 residues. The CDR3 sequence: CASSDGGYNEQFF. CDR3 DNA sequence: TGTGCCAGCAGCGACGGGGGCTACAATGAGCAGTTCTTC.

This chain connects TRBV19 to TRBJ1-1; 7 bases line up with TRBD1. The trim removed 3 bases at V and 5 bases at J, leaving 6 bases unmatched. The CDR3 spans 14 residues. Germline V CDR1 and CDR2: LNHDA, SQIVND (reference sequence). This CDR3 reads CASSMSPGGTEAFF. CDR3 in DNA: TGTGCCAGTAGTATGAGCCCAGGGGGAACTGAAGCTTTCTTT.

The V call is TRBV19, the J call TRBJ1-1, with a weak D call TRBD1 (5 bases). The CDR3 runs 16 residues. V was clipped by 0 bases and J by 4 bases, with 15 bases between them. Per germline, CDR1 LNHDA and CDR2 SQIVND (reference sequence). CDR3 DNA sequence: TGTGCCAGTAGTATAGATCTGGGGGGGAGGGGCACTGAAGCTTTCTTT. Protein: CASSIDLGGRGTEAFF.

As concerns this clone: A junction boundary mismatches the germline segment, possibly from a read error. This chain joins TRBV7-9 and TRBJ1-4; D is possibly TRBD1 (5 bases). Per the germline V gene, CDR1 is SEHNR and CDR2 is FQNEAQ (reference sequence). The CDR3 sequence is 16 residues long. CDR3 nucleotides: TGTTCCAGCAGCTTAGTCGGACAAGGGGAGGGTGAAAAACTGTTTTTT. It specifies CSSSLVGQGEGEKLFF.

The genes are TRBV27 and TRBJ1-1; D not certain. V lost 4 bases to trimming and J lost 10 bases, with 16 bases between them. CDR3 length equals 13 residues. Germline assignment: CDR1 MNHEY and CDR2 SMNVEV (reference sequence). CDR3 amino acids: CASSSGSSGGAFF. CDR3 nucleotide sequence: TGTGCCAGCAGTTCTGGTTCCTCGGGTGGAGCTTTCTTT.

The gene calls are TRBV19 and TRBJ2-1, with a weak D call TRBD1 (5 bases). Per the germline V gene, CDR1 is LNHDA and CDR2 is SQIVND (reference sequence). V gave up 5 bases and J gave up 8 bases, with 7 bases separating them. The CDR3 runs to 11 residues. In nucleotides, the CDR3 is TGTGCCAGTAGTCTGGGGCATGAGCAGTTCTTC. Its translation: CASSLGHEQFF.

The rearrangement joins TRBV5-6 to TRBJ1-4; weak D call: TRBD1 (6 bases). This CDR3 is built from 15 residues. Looked up from germline, CDR1 is SGHDT and CDR2 is YYEEEE. V was trimmed by 4 bases and J by 3 bases, leaving 13 bases between them. In DNA, the CDR3 is TGTGCCAGCAGCGTAGCAGGGGATGCTAATGAAAAACTGTTTTTT. This encodes CASSVAGDANEKLFF. Combining the CDR3 with reference TRBV5-6 and TRBJ1-4 gives the whole variable domain DAGVTQSPTHLIKTRGQQVTLRCSPKSGHDTVSWYQQALGQGPQFIFQYYEEEERQRGNFPDRFSGHQFPNYSSELNVNALLLGDSALYLCASSVAGDANEKLFFGSGTQLSVL.

The chain links TRBV18 to TRBJ1-1; D is perhaps TRBD1 (5 bases). Per germline, CDR1 KGHSH and CDR2 LQKENI. The germline V and J ends were trimmed by 2 bases and 3 bases, with 10 bases remaining between them. CDR3 size: 14 residues. Here the CDR3 reads CASSPRQGDTEAFF. CDR3 bases: TGTGCCAGCTCACCAAGGCAGGGCGACACTGAAGCTTTCTTT.

This clone appeared many times. The chain combines TRBV5-4 with TRBJ1-6; 9 nucleotides line up with TRBD1. Trimming at V came to 2 bases and at J to 6 bases, leaving 3 bases not matched to a gene. This CDR3 region has 15 residues. CDR1 and CDR2 (germline): SGHNT, YYREEE (reference sequence). For the CDR3, the DNA is TGTGCCAGCAGCTTCCTGACAGGGGGTAATTCACCCCTCCACTTT. Residues: CASSFLTGGNSPLHF.

V and J are TRBV19 and TRBJ1-3, with 7 bases that match TRBD1. V lost 3 bases, J lost 1 base, and 9 bases stayed unmatched. Per germline, CDR1 LNHDA and CDR2 SQIVND (reference sequence). This CDR3 spans 17 amino acids. CDR3: CASSITSGTASGNTIYF. The CDR3, as DNA: TGTGCCAGTAGTATCACCTCGGGGACAGCGTCTGGAAACACCATATATTTT.

The chain carries TRBV27 and TRBJ1-1; unclear D gene. This CDR3 is built from 13 residues. V lost 3 bases and J lost 0, with 5 bases in between. Germline-derived CDR1 and CDR2 are MNHEY and SMNVEV (reference sequence). As DNA, the CDR3 is TGTGCCAGCAGTTTCCTTTTGAACACTGAAGCTTTCTTT. Protein sequence: CASSFLLNTEAFF.

This sequence joins TRBV5-4 and TRBJ1-6; possible D gene TRBD1, 6 bases. Trimming removed 0 bases at V and 8 bases at J, with 12 bases between. The V gene's germline CDR1 is SGHNT and CDR2 YYREEE (reference sequence). The CDR3 has 15 residues. CDR3 sequence: CASSLGTPGDSPLHF. For the CDR3, the DNA is TGTGCCAGCAGCTTGGGCACTCCAGGGGATTCACCCCTCCACTTT.

The chain uses TRBV6-1 and TRBJ1-5, with D perhaps TRBD1 (6 bases). Trimming left V 11 bases short and J 6 bases short, with 20 bases between. The CDR3 contains 14 residues. Germline V gene data show CDR1 as MNHNS and CDR2 as SASEGT. The CDR3 sequence is CAVERGSKLQPQHF. The DNA for the CDR3 is TGTGCCGTTGAAAGGGGGTCCAAGCTTCAGCCCCAGCATTTT.

This sequence joins TRBV5-1 and TRBJ2-5; the match to TRBD1 covers 10 bases. Germline values: CDR1 SGHRS, CDR2 YFSETQ. This CDR3 has 14 amino acids. Trimming removed 4 bases from V and 4 bases from J; junction bases left unmatched: 4. The CDR3 is CASSPGQGGETQYF. The CDR3 DNA sequence: TGCGCCAGCAGCCCCGGACAGGGGGGAGAGACCCAGTACTTC.

This chain uses TRBV11-2 with TRBJ1-1; maybe TRBD1 (6 bases). CDR3 size: 15 residues. Trimming shortened V by 1 base and J by 0 bases, and 9 bases separated the two germline ends. CDR1 and CDR2 from the germline V gene are SGHAT and FQNNGV. The CDR3 DNA reads TGTGCCAGCAGCTTAGTGGCAGGGGTGAACACTGAAGCTTTCTTT. It translates to CASSLVAGVNTEAFF.